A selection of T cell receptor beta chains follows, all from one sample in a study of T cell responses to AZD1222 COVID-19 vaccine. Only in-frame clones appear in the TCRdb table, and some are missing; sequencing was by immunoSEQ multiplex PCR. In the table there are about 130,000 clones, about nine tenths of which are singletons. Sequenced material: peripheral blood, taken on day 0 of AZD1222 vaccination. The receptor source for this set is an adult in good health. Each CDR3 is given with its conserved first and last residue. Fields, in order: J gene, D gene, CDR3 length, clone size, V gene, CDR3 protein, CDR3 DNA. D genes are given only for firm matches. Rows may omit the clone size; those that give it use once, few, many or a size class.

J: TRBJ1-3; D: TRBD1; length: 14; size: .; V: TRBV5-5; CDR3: CASSFYRGGNTIYF; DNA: TGTGCCAGCAGCTTTTACAGGGGCGGAAACACCATATATTTT
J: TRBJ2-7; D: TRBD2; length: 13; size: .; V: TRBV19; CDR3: CASSVSGGYEQYF; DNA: TGTGCCAGTAGCGTTAGCGGGGGTTACGAGCAGTACTTC
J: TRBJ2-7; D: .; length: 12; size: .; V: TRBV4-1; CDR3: CASSQEGGSQYF; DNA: TGCGCCAGCAGCCAAGAAGGGGGTAGTCAGTACTTC
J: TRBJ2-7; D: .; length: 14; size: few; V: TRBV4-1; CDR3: CASSQLVRGYEQYF; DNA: TGCGCCAGCAGCCAATTGGTCAGAGGCTACGAGCAGTACTTC
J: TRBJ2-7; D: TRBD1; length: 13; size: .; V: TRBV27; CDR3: CAIGDRGGHEQYF; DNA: TGTGCCATCGGGGACAGGGGAGGCCACGAGCAGTACTTC
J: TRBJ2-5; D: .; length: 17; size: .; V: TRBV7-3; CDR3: CASSLRSLVRVLETQYF; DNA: TGTGCCAGCAGCTTAAGGTCGCTGGTGAGGGTGTTGGAGACCCAGTACTTC
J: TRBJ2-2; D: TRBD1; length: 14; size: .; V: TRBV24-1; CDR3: CATSQGANTGELFF; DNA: TGTGCCACCAGCCAGGGGGCGAACACCGGGGAGCTGTTTTTT
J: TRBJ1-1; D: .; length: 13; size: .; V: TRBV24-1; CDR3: CATSGVANTEAFF; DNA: TGTGCCACCAGTGGGGTGGCAAACACTGAAGCTTTCTTT
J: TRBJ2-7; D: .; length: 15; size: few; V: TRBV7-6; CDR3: CASSRWTESHYEQYF; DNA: TGTGCCAGCAGCCGTTGGACAGAAAGCCACTACGAGCAGTACTTC
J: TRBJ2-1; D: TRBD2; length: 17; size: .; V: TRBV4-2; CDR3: CASSPRLAEDPRGEQFF; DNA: TGTGCCAGCAGCCCCAGACTAGCGGAGGATCCCCGGGGTGAGCAGTTCTTC
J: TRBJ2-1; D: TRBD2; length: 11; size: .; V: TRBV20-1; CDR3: CSADSGGALFF; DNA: TGCAGTGCTGATAGCGGGGGGGCTCTGTTCTTC
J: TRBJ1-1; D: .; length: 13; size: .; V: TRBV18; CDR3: CASSGPRGTEAFF; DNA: TGTGCCAGCTCAGGTCCTAGGGGGACTGAAGCTTTCTTT
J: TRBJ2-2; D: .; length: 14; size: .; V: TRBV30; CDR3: CAWSGTRHTGELFF; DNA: TGTGCCTGGTCCGGGACACGACACACCGGGGAGCTGTTTTTT
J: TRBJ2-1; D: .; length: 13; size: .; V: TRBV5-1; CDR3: CASSLGGSNEQFF; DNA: TGCGCCAGCAGCTTGGGGGGTTCCAATGAGCAGTTCTTC
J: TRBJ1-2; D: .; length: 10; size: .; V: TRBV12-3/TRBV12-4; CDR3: CASSFDGYTF; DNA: TGTGCCAGCAGTTTCGATGGCTACACCTTC
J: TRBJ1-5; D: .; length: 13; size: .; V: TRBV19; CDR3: CASSSFGGQPQHF; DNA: TGTGCCAGTAGTTCCTTTGGAGGGCAGCCCCAGCATTTT
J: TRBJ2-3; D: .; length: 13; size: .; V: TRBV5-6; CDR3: CASSVQLPDTQYF; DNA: TGTGCCAGCAGCGTACAGTTGCCAGATACGCAGTATTTT
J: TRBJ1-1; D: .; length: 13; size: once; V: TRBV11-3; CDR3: CASSLGGNTEAFF; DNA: TGTGCCAGCAGCTTGGGGGGTAACACTGAAGCTTTCTTT
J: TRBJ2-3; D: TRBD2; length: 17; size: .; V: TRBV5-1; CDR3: CASSLGLAGTSTDTQYF; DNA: TGCGCCAGCAGCTTGGGGCTAGCGGGGACTAGCACAGATACGCAGTATTTT
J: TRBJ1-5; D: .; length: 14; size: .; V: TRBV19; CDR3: CASSDSGGGQPQHF; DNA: TGTGCCAGTAGTGATTCGGGAGGGGGTCAGCCCCAGCATTTT
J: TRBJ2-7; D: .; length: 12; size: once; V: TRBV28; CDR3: CASSLSGYEQYF; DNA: TGTGCCAGCAGTTTATCAGGGTACGAGCAGTACTTC
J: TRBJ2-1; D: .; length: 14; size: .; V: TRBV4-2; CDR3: CASSQDPASNEQFF; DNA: TGTGCCAGCAGCCAAGATCCCGCTTCCAATGAGCAGTTCTTC
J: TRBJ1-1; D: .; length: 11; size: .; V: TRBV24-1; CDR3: CATSDFDKTFF; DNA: TGTGCCACCAGTGATTTCGACAAAACTTTCTTT
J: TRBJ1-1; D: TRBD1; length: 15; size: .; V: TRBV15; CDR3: CATSRENRGNTEAFF; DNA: TGTGCCACCAGCAGAGAGAACAGGGGGAACACTGAAGCTTTCTTT
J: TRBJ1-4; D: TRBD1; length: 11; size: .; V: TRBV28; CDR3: CASSSTGGWLF; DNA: TGTGCCAGCAGTTCTACAGGGGGCTGGCTTTTT
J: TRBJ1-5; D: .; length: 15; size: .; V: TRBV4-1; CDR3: CASSQVQDSNQPQHF; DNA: TGCGCCAGCAGCCAAGTACAGGATAGCAATCAGCCCCAGCATTTT
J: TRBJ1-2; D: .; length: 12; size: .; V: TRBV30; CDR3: CAWSVKGGGYTF; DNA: TGTGCCTGGAGTGTTAAGGGAGGGGGCTACACCTTC
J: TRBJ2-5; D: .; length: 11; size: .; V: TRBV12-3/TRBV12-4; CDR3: CASSAQETQYF; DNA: TGTGCCAGCAGTGCACAAGAGACCCAGTACTTC
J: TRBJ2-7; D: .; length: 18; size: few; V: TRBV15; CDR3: CATSSVGTVMGSLYEQYF; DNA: TGTGCCACCAGCTCAGTTGGGACGGTGATGGGGTCCCTCTACGAGCAGTACTTC
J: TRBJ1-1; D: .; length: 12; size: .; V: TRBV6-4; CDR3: CASSVQYTEAFF; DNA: TGTGCCAGCAGTGTCCAGTACACTGAAGCTTTCTTT
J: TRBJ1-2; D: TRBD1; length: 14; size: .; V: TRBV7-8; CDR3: CASSFSGTGDGYTF; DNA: TGTGCCAGCAGCTTCTCCGGGACAGGGGATGGCTACACCTTC
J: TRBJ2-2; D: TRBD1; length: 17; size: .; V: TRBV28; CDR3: CASSFPPGTENTGELFF; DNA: TGTGCCAGCAGTTTCCCACCCGGGACAGAGAACACCGGGGAGCTGTTTTTT
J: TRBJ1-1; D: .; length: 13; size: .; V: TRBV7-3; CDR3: CASSPRQGTEAFF; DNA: TGTGCCAGCAGCCCCCGACAAGGCACTGAAGCTTTCTTT
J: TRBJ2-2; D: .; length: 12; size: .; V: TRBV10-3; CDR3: CAISTNTGELFF; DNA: TGTGCCATCAGTACGAACACCGGGGAGCTGTTTTTT
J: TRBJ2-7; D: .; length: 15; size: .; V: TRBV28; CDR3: CASSLGVGWGSEQYF; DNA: TGTGCCAGCAGTTTAGGGGTCGGTTGGGGATCCGAGCAGTACTTC
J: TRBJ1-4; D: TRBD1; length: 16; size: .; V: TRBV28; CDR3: CASATGPGQANEKLFF; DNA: TGTGCCAGCGCCACGGGTCCGGGACAGGCGAATGAAAAACTGTTTTTT
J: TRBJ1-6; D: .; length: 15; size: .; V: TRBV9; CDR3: CASSVEGSGNSPLHF; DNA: TGTGCCAGCAGCGTGGAGGGATCGGGAAATTCACCCCTCCACTTT
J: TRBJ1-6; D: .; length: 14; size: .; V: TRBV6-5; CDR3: CASRMGSYNSPLHF; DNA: TGTGCCAGCAGAATGGGCTCCTATAATTCACCCCTCCACTTT
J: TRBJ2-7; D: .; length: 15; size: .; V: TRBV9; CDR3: CASSVGGEGSYEQYF; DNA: TGTGCCAGCAGCGTAGGGGGCGAGGGATCCTACGAGCAGTACTTC